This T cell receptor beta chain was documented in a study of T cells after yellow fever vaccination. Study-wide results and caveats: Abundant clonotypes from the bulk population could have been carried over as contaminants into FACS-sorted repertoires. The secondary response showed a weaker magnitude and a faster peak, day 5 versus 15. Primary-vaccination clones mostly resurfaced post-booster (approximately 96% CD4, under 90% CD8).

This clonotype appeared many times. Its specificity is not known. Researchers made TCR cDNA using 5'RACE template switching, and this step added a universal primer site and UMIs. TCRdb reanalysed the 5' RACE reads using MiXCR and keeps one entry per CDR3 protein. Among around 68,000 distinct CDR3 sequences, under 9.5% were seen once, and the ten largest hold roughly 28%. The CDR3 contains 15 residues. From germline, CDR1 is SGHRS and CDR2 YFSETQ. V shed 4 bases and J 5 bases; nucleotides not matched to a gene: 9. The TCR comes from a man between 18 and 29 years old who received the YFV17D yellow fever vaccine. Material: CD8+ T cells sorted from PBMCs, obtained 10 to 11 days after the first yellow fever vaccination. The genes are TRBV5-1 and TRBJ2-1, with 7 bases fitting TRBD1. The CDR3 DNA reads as TGCGCCAGCAGCATAAACAGGGGTTGGCACAATGAGCAGTTCTTC. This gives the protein CASSINRGWHNEQFF. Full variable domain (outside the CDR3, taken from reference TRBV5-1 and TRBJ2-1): KAGVTQTPRYLIKTRGQQVTLSCSPISGHRSVSWYQQTPGQGLQFLFEYFSETQRNKGNFPGRFSGRQFSNSRSEMNVSTLELGDSALYLCASSINRGWHNEQFFGPGTRLTVL.